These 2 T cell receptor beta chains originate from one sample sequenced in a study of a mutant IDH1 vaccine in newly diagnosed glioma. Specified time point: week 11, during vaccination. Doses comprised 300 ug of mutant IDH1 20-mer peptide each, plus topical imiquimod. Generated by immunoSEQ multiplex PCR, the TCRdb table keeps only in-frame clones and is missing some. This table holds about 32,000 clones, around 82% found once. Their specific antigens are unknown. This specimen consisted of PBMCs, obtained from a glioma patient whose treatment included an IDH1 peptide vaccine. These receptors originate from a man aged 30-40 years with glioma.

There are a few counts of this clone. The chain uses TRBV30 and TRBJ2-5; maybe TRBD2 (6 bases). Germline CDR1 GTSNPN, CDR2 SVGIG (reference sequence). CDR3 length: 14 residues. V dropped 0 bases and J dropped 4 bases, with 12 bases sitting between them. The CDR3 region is CAWSVEVGGETQYF. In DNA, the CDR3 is TGTGCCTGGAGTGTAGAGGTGGGGGGAGAGACCCAGTACTTC.

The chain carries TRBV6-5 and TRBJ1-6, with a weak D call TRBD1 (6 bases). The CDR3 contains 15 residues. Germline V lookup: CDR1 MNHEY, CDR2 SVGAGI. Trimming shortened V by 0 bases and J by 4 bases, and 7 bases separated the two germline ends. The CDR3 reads CASSYSQGYNSPLHF. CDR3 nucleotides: TGTGCCAGCAGTTACTCACAGGGTTATAATTCACCCCTCCACTTT.